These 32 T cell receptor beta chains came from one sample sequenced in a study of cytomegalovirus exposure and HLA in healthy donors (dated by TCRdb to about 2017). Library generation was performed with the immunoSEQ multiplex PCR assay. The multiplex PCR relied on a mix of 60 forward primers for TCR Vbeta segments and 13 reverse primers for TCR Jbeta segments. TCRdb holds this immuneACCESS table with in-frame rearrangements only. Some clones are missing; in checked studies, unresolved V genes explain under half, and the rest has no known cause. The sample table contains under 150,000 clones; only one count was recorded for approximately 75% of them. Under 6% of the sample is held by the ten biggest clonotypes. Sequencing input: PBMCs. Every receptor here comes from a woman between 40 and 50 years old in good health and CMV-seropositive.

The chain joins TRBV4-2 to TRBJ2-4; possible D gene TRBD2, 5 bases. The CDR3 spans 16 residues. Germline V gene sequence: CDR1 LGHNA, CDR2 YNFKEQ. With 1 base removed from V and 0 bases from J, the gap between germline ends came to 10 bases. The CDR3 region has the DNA TGTGCCAGCAGCCAAGCCTCCGGGATAGCCAAAAACATTCAGTACTTC. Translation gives CASSQASGIAKNIQYF.

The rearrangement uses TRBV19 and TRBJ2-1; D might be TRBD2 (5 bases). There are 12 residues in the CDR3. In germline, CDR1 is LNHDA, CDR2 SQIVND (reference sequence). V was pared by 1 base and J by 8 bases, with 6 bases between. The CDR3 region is CASSIGGDEQFF. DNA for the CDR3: TGTGCCAGTAGTATAGGGGGAGATGAGCAGTTCTTC.

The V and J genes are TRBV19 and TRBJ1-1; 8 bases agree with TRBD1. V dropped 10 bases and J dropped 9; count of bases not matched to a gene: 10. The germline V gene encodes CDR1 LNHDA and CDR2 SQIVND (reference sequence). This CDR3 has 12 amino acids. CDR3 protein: CATRTGTLQAFF. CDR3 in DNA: TGTGCCACCAGGACAGGGACGCTTCAAGCTTTCTTT.

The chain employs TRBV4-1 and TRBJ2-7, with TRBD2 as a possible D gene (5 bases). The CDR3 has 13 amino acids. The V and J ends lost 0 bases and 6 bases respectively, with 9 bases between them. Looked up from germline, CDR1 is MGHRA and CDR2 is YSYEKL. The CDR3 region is CASSQDSGFEQYF. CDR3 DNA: TGCGCCAGCAGCCAAGATTCGGGATTCGAGCAGTACTTC.

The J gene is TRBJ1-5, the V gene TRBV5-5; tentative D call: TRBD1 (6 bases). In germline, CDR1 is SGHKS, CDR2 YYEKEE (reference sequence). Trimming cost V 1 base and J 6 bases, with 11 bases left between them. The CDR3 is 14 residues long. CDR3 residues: CASSLQTGPQPQHF. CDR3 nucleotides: TGTGCCAGCAGCTTGCAAACAGGGCCTCAGCCCCAGCATTTT.

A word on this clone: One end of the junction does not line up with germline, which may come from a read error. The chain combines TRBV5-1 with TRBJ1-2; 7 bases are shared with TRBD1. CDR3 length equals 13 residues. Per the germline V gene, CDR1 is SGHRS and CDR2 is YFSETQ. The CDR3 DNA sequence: TGCGCCAGCAGCCCCGAGGGGGCGAGGGGCTACCCCTTC. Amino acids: CASSPEGARGYPF.

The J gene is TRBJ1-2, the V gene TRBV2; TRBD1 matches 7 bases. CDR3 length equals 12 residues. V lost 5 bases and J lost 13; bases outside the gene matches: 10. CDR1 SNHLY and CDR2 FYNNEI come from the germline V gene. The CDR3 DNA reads TGTGCCAGCAGTAAACCGGGACAGCCGGGCACCTTC. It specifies CASSKPGQPGTF.

CDR3 DNA sequence: TGTGCCAGCAGCCAGCCGGGGGACGGACATTTGGAAACTGAAGCTTTCTTT. It translates to CASSQPGDGHLETEAFF. The V gene is TRBV5-4, the J gene TRBJ1-1, with TRBD1 as a possible D gene (5 bases). Germline V CDR1 and CDR2: SGHNT, YYREEE (reference sequence). V lost 4 bases to trimming and J lost 5 bases, with 24 bases between them. This CDR3 spans 17 amino acids.

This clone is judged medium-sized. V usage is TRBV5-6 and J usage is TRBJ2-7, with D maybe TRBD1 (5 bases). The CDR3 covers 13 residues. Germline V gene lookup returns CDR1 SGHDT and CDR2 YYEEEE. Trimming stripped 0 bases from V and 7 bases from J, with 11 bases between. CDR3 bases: TGTGCCAGCAGCTTGGCTAGGGGTCGGGAGCAGTACTTC. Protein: CASSLARGREQYF.

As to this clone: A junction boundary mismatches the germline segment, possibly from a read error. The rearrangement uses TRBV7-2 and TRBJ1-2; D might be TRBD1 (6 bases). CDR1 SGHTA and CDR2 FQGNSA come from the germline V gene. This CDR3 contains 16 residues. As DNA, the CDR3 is TGTGCCAGCAGCTTAGGGGGGACAACGGGCAACTGTGGCTACACCTTC. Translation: CASSLGGTTGNCGYTF. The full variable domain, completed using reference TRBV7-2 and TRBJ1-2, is GAGVSQSPSNKVTEKGKDVELRCDPISGHTALYWYRQSLGQGLEFLIYFQGNSAPDKSGLPSDRFSAERTGGSVSTLTIQRTQQEDSAVYLCASSLGGTTGNCGYTFGSGTRLTVV.

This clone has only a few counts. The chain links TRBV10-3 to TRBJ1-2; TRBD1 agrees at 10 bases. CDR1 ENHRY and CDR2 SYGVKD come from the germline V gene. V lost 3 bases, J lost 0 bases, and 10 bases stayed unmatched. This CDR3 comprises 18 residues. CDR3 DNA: TGTGCCATCAGTGAAGGGGGACAGGGGAAGTTGGCTAACTATGGCTACACCTTC. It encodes CAISEGGQGKLANYGYTF.

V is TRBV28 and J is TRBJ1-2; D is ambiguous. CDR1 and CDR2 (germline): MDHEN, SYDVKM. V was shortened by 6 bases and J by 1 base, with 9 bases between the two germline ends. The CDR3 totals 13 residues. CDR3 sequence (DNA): TGTGCCAGCAGATCCGGGAATAACTATGGCTACACCTTC. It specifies CASRSGNNYGYTF.

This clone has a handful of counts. The CDR3 is CASSPTSGTDTQYF. CDR3 nucleotide sequence: TGTGCCAGCAGTCCTACTAGCGGCACAGATACGCAGTATTTT. The J gene is TRBJ2-3, the V gene TRBV7-3; 7 nucleotides line up with TRBD2. The CDR3 has 14 residues. The V segment lost 6 bases and the J segment 1 base; nucleotides outside the gene matches: 4. Germline values: CDR1 SGHTA, CDR2 FQGTGA.

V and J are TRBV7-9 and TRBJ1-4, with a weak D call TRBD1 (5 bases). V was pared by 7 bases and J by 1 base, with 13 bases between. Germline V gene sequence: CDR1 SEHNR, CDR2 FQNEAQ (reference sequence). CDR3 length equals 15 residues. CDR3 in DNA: TGTGCCAGCACCCCATCGGGGGTAACTAATGAAAAACTGTTTTTT. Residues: CASTPSGVTNEKLFF. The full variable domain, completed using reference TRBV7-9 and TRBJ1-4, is DTGVSQNPRHKITKRGQNVTFRCDPISEHNRLYWYRQTLGQGPEFLTYFQNEAQLEKSRLLSDRFSAERPKGSFSTLEIQRTEQGDSAMYLCASTPSGVTNEKLFFGSGTQLSVL.

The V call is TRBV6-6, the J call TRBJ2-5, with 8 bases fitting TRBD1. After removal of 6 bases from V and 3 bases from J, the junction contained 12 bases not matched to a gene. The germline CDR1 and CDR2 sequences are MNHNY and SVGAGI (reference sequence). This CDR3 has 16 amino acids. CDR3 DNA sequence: TGTGCCAGCAGACTTCGACAGGGGAGAGGGGAAGAGACCCAGTACTTC. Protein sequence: CASRLRQGRGEETQYF.

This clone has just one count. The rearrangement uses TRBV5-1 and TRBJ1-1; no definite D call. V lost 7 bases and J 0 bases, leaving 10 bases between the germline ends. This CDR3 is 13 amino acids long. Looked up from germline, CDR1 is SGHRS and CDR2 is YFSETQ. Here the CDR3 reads CASSREVNTEAFF. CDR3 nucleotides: TGCGCCAGCTCTCGCGAGGTGAACACTGAAGCTTTCTTT.

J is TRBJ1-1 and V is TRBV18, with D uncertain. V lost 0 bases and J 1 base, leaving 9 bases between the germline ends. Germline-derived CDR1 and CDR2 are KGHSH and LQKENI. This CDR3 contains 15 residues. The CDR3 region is CASSPPLLGNTEAFF. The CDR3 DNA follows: TGTGCCAGCTCACCACCTTTACTAGGGAACACTGAAGCTTTCTTT.

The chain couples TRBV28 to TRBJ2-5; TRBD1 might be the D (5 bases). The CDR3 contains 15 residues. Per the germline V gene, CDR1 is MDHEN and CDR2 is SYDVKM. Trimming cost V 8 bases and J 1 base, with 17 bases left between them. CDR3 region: CASSTPIDSQETQYF. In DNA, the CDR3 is TGTGCCAGCTCAACCCCAATCGACAGCCAAGAGACCCAGTACTTC.

CDR3 sequence reads: CAISAGARNTEAFF. The CDR3 DNA sequence: TGTGCCATCAGTGCAGGGGCGCGGAACACTGAAGCTTTCTTT. The genes are TRBV10-3 and TRBJ1-1, with D possibly matching TRBD1 (6 bases). Germline V CDR1 and CDR2: ENHRY, SYGVKD. The CDR3 covers 14 residues. V was trimmed by 4 bases and J by 1 base, leaving 10 bases between them.

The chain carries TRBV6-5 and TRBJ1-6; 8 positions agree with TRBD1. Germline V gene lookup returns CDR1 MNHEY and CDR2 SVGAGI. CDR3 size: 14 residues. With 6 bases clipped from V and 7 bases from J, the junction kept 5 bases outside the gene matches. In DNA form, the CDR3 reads TGTGCCAGCAGAAAACAGGGGGACAATTCACCCCTCCACTTT. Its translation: CASRKQGDNSPLHF.

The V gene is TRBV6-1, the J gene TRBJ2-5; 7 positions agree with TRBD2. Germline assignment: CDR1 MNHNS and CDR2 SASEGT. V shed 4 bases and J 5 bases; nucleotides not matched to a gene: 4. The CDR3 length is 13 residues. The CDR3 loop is CASSVGGWETQYF. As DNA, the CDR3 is TGTGCCAGCAGTGTGGGAGGGTGGGAGACCCAGTACTTC.

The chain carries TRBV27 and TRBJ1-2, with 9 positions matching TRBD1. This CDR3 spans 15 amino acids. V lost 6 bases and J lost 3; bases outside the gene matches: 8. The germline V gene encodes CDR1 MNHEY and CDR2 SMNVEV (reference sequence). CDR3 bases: TGTGCCAGCAGCGAAGGGACAGGGAGGTACTATGGCTACACCTTC. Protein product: CASSEGTGRYYGYTF.

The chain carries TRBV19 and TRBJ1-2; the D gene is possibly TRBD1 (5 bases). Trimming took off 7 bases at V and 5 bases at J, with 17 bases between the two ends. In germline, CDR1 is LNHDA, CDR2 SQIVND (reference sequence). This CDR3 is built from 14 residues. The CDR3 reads CASTAGTAFYGYTF. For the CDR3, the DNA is TGTGCCAGTACCGCGGGGACTGCTTTTTATGGCTACACCTTC. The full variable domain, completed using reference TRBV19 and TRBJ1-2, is DGGITQSPKYLFRKEGQNVTLSCEQNLNHDAMYWYRQDPGQGLRLIYYSQIVNDFQKGDIAEGYSVSREKKESFPLTVTSAQKNPTAFYLCASTAGTAFYGYTFGSGTRLTVV.

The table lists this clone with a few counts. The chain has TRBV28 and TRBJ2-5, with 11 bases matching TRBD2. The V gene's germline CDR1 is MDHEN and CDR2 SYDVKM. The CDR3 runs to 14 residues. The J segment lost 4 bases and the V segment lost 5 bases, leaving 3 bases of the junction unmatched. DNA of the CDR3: TGTGCCAGCAGTACAACTAGCGGGAGAGAGACCCAGTACTTC. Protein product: CASSTTSGRETQYF.

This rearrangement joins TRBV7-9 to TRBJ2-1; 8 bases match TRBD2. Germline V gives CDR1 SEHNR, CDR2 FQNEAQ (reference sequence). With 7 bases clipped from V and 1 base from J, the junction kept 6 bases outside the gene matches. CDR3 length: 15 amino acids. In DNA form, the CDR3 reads TGTGCCAGCACCTATAGCGGGAAATCCTACAATGAGCAGTTCTTC. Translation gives CASTYSGKSYNEQFF.

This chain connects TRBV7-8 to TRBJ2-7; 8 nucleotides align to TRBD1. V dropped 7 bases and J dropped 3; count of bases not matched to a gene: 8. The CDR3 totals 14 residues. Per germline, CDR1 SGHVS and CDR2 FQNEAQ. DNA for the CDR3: TGTGCCAGCACCATAGCCGGGACAGGCTACGAGCAGTACTTC. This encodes CASTIAGTGYEQYF.

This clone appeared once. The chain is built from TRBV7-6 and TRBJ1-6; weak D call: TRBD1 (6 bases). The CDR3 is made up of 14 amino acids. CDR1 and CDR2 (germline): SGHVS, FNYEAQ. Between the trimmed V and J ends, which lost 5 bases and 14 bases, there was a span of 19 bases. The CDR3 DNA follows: TGTGCCAGCAGCAACATTGGACAGAAGAAGGCCCTCCACTTT. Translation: CASSNIGQKKALHF.

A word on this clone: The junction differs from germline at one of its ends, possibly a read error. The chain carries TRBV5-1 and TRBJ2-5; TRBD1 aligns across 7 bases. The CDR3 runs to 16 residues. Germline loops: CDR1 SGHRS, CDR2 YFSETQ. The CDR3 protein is CAGSWAGGQVQETQYF. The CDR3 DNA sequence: TGCGCCGGCAGCTGGGCCGGTGGACAGGTCCAAGAGACCCAGTACTTC.

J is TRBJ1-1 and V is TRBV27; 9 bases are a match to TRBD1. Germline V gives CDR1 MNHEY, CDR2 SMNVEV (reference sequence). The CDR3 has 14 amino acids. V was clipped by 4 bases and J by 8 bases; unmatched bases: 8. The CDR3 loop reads CASSYGTGLTEAFF. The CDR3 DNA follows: TGTGCCAGCAGTTACGGGACAGGGCTAACAGAAGCTTTCTTT.

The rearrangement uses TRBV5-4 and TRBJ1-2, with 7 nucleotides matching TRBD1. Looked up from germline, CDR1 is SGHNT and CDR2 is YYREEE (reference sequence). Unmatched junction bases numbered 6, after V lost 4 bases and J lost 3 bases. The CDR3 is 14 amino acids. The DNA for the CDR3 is TGTGCCAGCAGCCCCTCCGGGACAGACTATGGCTACACCTTC. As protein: CASSPSGTDYGYTF.

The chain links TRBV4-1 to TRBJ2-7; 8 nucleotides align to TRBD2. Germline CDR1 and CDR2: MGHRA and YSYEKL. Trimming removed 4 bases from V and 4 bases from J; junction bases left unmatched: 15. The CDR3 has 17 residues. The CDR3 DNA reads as TGCGCCAGCAGCCGCGCACCCATCGGGGGGGAGTTATACGAGCAGTACTTC. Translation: CASSRAPIGGELYEQYF.

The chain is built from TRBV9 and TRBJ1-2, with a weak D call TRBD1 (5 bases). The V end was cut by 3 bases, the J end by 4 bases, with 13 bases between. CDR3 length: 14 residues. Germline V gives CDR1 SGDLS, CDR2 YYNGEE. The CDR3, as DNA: TGTGCCAGCAGCGAGGTGGGAGGGGTCTATGGCTACACCTTC. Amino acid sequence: CASSEVGGVYGYTF.